The clone carrying this TCR beta chain was seen many times. Its antigen is as yet unknown. cDNA molecules carried unique molecular identifiers, and template switching added a universal primer site. A single record per CDR3 protein comes from TCRdb applying MiXCR to the 5' RACE reads. The sample records 350,000 to 450,000 distinct CDR3 sequences, 15% to 20% being singletons. The sample comes from a study of identical twins. Study-wide results and caveats: For monozygotic twins, models underestimated out-of-frame TCR alpha sharing. Its conclusions, products of cross-sectional statistical analysis, did not come from following the same donors.

The CDR3 contains 16 residues. The V gene's germline CDR1 is SNHLY and CDR2 FYNNEI. V shed 2 bases and J shed 0 bases, with 11 bases lying between them. Source material: naive T cells sorted from blood. The TCR originated in a man between 50 and 59 years old in good health. This chain connects TRBV2 to TRBJ2-1, with D unresolved. The CDR3 nucleotides are TGTGCCAGCAGTGAAAGACACCTTAGCTCCTACAATGAGCAGTTCTTC. It yields the protein CASSERHLSSYNEQFF.